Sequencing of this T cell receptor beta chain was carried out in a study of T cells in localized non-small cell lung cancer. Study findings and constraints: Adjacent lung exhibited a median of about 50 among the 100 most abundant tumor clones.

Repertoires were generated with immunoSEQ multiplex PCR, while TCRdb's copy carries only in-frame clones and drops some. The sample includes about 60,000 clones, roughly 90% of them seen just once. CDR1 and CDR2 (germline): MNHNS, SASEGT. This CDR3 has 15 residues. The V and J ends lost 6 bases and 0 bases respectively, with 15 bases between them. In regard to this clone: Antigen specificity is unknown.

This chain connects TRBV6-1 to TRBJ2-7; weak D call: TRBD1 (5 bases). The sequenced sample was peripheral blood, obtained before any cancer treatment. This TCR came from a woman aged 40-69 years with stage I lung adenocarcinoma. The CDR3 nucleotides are TGTGCCAGCAGCGCCCTTGGAGACAGCTCCTACGAGCAGTACTTC. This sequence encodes CASSALGDSSYEQYF.